This T cell receptor (beta chain) was sequenced during a study of regulatory T cells in long-lasting Graves disease. V lost 1 base and J lost 6, with 7 bases in between. The germline gives CDR1 SGHAT, CDR2 FQNNGV. The CDR3 is 13 amino acids. CDR3 regions were amplified by Arm-PCR using iRepertoire HTBI primers to build TCR beta libraries. TCRdb independently ran MiXCR on the multiplex PCR reads; one entry per CDR3 protein. The sample lists about 210,000 distinct CDR3 sequences, about 19% occurring once. The time point is: newly diagnosed GD, antithyroid drugs for less than 3 months. PBMC RNA served as the TCR library source. This sample was shared with a second study, whose subject was T cells in Graves' hyperthyroidism and ophthalmopathy. That paper adds: When ophthalmopathy did not progress within 18 months, Graves' hyperthyroidism was considered stable. Subjects aged 18 to 65 presented with newly diagnosed hyperthyroidism of less than 2 months' duration. Diagnoses were made from clinical symptoms, serum measures (thyroxine and TRAb), thyroid ultrasound and orbital computed tomography.

The input for sequencing was peripheral blood mononuclear cells (PBMCs), taken at new diagnosis, from a patient treated with antithyroid drugs. J is TRBJ1-5 and V is TRBV11-2; no reliable D call. The clonotype comes from a woman aged 25 to 39 with Graves disease. CDR3 bases: TGTGCCAGCAGCTTAGTTTTCGGTCAGCCCCAGCATTTT. Translation: CASSLVFGQPQHF.